Below are 25 T cell receptor beta chains sequenced from a single sample in a study of shared clonotypes between healthy human individuals. TCRdb's copy holds only in-frame clones and misses some; the assay was immunoSEQ multiplex PCR. This table holds some 2 million clones, 95% found once. The material sequenced was naive CD4+ T cells sorted from blood. Sample subset: CD45RA+ positively selected. The origin of the receptors is a man aged 18-30 years in good health.

The rearrangement joins TRBV7-2 to TRBJ1-1; tentatively, D is TRBD1 (5 bases). Trimming removed 4 bases at V and 6 bases at J, with 15 bases between. The CDR3 runs 14 residues. The V gene's germline CDR1 is SGHTA and CDR2 FQGNSA. Written as DNA, the CDR3 is TGTGCCAGCAGCTGGGAACCCGAAGGGGCTGAAGCTTTCTTT. This encodes CASSWEPEGAEAFF.

The chain joins TRBV6-6 to TRBJ1-2, with TRBD1 identical over 8 bases. Germline values: CDR1 MNHNY, CDR2 SVGAGI (reference sequence). The CDR3 totals 13 residues. Trimming removed 8 bases from V and 6 bases from J; junction bases left unmatched: 8. The CDR3 region is CASSRDRTHGYTF. The CDR3 DNA reads as TGTGCCAGCTCCCGGGACAGGACCCATGGCTACACCTTC.

The rearrangement uses TRBV6-5 and TRBJ1-2, with D uncertain. The CDR3 has 13 residues. Per the germline V gene, CDR1 is MNHEY and CDR2 is SVGAGI. Trimming removed 0 bases from V and 8 bases from J, with 10 bases in between. For the CDR3, the DNA is TGTGCCAGCAGTTACTCGATTTGGGGAGGCTACACCTTC. This gives the protein CASSYSIWGGYTF.

The gene calls are TRBV6-1 and TRBJ2-7; D may be TRBD1 (6 bases). The CDR3 spans 12 residues. The V gene lost 6 bases and the J gene lost 9 bases, with 15 bases spanning the gap. Germline lookup yields CDR1 MNHNS and CDR2 SASEGT. CDR3 nucleotide sequence: TGTGCCAGCAGGAAGGACAGCGTTATGCAGTACTTC. It encodes CASRKDSVMQYF.

V is TRBV14 and J is TRBJ2-7; tentatively, D is TRBD2 (5 bases). The CDR3 contains 14 residues. Trimming took off 1 base at V and 4 bases at J, with 11 bases between the two ends. Looked up from germline, CDR1 is SGHDN and CDR2 is FVKESK. DNA for the CDR3: TGTGCCAGCAGCCAAGCGGGTACTAGGTACGAGCAGTACTTC. It is translated as CASSQAGTRYEQYF.

This rearrangement joins TRBV5-1 to TRBJ2-5, with 7 bases fitting TRBD1. Trimming removed 3 bases from V and 0 bases from J; junction bases left unmatched: 17. CDR3 length equals 19 residues. Germline-derived CDR1 and CDR2 are SGHRS and YFSETQ. The CDR3, as DNA: TGCGCCAGCAGCTCGACCCGGGACAGCTTTTTCGATAACCAAGAGACCCAGTACTTC. This encodes CASSSTRDSFFDNQETQYF.

The chain joins TRBV9 to TRBJ1-6; no clear D gene. Trimming removed 2 bases from V and 7 bases from J, with 10 bases in between. Germline V gives CDR1 SGDLS, CDR2 YYNGEE. This CDR3 spans 14 amino acids. DNA of the CDR3: TGTGCCAGCAGCGTCACGGAAAGAAATTCACCCCTCCACTTT. Amino acids: CASSVTERNSPLHF.

This chain joins TRBV2 and TRBJ2-2, with 7 bases lining up with TRBD1. The CDR3 spans 13 residues. Germline CDR1 SNHLY, CDR2 FYNNEI. V was pared by 7 bases and J by 8 bases, with 7 bases of the junction left unmatched. The CDR3: CASTKDRRGELFF. The CDR3 nucleotides are TGTGCCAGCACTAAGGACAGGAGGGGGGAGCTGTTTTTT.

The CDR3 DNA follows: TGTGCCAGCAGCTTGGACCGACAGGGGAGGACTGAAGCTTTCTTT. Its translation: CASSLDRQGRTEAFF. The chain links TRBV5-4 to TRBJ1-1; 8 bases map to TRBD1. CDR1 is SGHNT, CDR2 YYREEE, per germline (reference sequence). The CDR3 runs to 15 residues. Trimming at V came to 0 bases and at J to 5 bases, leaving 6 bases not matched to a gene.

The chain recombines TRBV5-1 with TRBJ2-7; perhaps D is TRBD1 or TRBD2 (6 bases each). This CDR3 spans 15 amino acids. V gave up 7 bases and J gave up 0 bases, with 17 bases separating them. Germline V CDR1 and CDR2: SGHRS, YFSETQ. The CDR3: CASRPGAPNSYEQYF. The CDR3, as DNA: TGCGCCAGCCGACCGGGGGCCCCTAACTCCTACGAGCAGTACTTC.

The rearrangement joins TRBV30 to TRBJ1-5, with 8 bases aligning to TRBD1. The CDR3 has 15 amino acids. V trimming: 1 base; J trimming: 2 bases; junction bases outside the gene matches: 4. Germline CDR1 reads GTSNPN; CDR2 reads SVGIG (reference sequence). The DNA of the CDR3 is TGTGCCTGGAGTGAACTGACAGGGGGCAATCAGCCCCAGCATTTT. This codes for CAWSELTGGNQPQHF.

The V call is TRBV4-1, the J call TRBJ2-7, with D possibly being TRBD1 (5 bases). Trimming took 0 bases from V and 2 from J, leaving 17 bases between them. The length of the CDR3 is 17 residues. Germline assignment: CDR1 MGHRA and CDR2 YSYEKL. In nucleotides, the CDR3 is TGCGCCAGCAGCCAAGATCAGGACACGAATCTCCCCTACGAGCAGTACTTC. Translation: CASSQDQDTNLPYEQYF.

The V and J genes are TRBV7-8 and TRBJ2-1; 7 bases are a match to TRBD2. Unmatched junction bases numbered 2, after V lost 2 bases and J lost 1 base. The CDR3 runs to 15 residues. Germline V lookup: CDR1 SGHVS, CDR2 FQNEAQ. The CDR3 protein is CASSLNGGSYNEQFF. DNA for the CDR3: TGTGCCAGCAGCTTAAACGGGGGGTCCTACAATGAGCAGTTCTTC.

About this clone itself: The identical CDR3 is also encoded by other nucleotide sequences in the sample. The chain recombines TRBV7-2 with TRBJ2-5, with 7 bases matching TRBD1. CDR3 length: 14 residues. Germline V gives CDR1 SGHTA, CDR2 FQGNSA. The junction had 6 bases not matched to a gene; V was cut back by 6 bases and J by 2 bases. CDR3 DNA: TGTGCCAGCAGTAGGACAGGCTTACAAGAGACCCAGTACTTC. Its translation is CASSRTGLQETQYF.

The chain couples TRBV7-9 to TRBJ1-2, with D possibly being TRBD1 (6 bases). Germline CDR1 and CDR2: SEHNR and FQNEAQ (reference sequence). The CDR3 totals 15 residues. V shed 5 bases and J shed 5 bases, with 18 bases lying between them. CDR3 bases: TGTGCCAGCAGCCCTCGTAGTTGGACAGCGTATGGCTACACCTTC. Amino acids: CASSPRSWTAYGYTF.

This clone was seen a single time. Other DNA sequences within the sample encode an identical CDR3. The rearrangement uses TRBV2 and TRBJ1-3, with 7 positions matching TRBD1. The germline V gene encodes CDR1 SNHLY and CDR2 FYNNEI. Losses at the gene ends were 3 bases for V and 4 bases for J; bases not matched to a gene: 6. This CDR3 spans 15 amino acids. The CDR3 loop is CASSEEGAKGNTIYF. The CDR3 DNA reads TGTGCCAGCAGTGAGGAGGGGGCGAAAGGAAACACCATATATTTT.

The chain recombines TRBV5-6 with TRBJ1-4, with a possible D match to TRBD1 (6 bases). Trimming took 4 bases from V and 3 from J, leaving 16 bases between them. This CDR3 region has 16 residues. Germline V gene sequence: CDR1 SGHDT, CDR2 YYEEEE. Here the CDR3 reads CASSGTGKGSNEKLFF. The CDR3 DNA is TGTGCCAGCAGCGGTACAGGGAAGGGCTCTAATGAAAAACTGTTTTTT. The full variable domain, rest sourced from reference TRBV5-6 and TRBJ1-4, is DAGVTQSPTHLIKTRGQQVTLRCSPKSGHDTVSWYQQALGQGPQFIFQYYEEEERQRGNFPDRFSGHQFPNYSSELNVNALLLGDSALYLCASSGTGKGSNEKLFFGSGTQLSVL.

As DNA, the CDR3 is TGTGCCAGCAGTTGGACAGGGCGAACCGGGGAGCTGTTTTTT. It encodes CASSWTGRTGELFF. The V call is TRBV6-1, the J call TRBJ2-2; 8 bases are shared with TRBD1. CDR3 length: 14 amino acids. Trimming cost V 5 bases and J 5 bases; bases outside gene matches: 4. Germline V CDR1 and CDR2: MNHNS, SASEGT.

This chain links TRBV30 with TRBJ1-2, with TRBD1 identical over 10 bases. This CDR3 has 14 amino acids. With V trimmed by 1 base and J by 4 bases, 3 bases remained unmatched. Germline CDR1 and CDR2: GTSNPN and SVGIG (reference sequence). The CDR3 DNA reads as TGTGCCTGGAGTGCGGACAGGGGGACCTATGGCTACACCTTC. Translating it yields CAWSADRGTYGYTF.

This chain connects TRBV7-6 to TRBJ2-5, with 7 bases identical to TRBD2. CDR3 length: 14 residues. CDR1 and CDR2 from the germline V gene are SGHVS and FNYEAQ. Unmatched junction bases numbered 8, after V lost 5 bases and J lost 5 bases. DNA for the CDR3: TGTGCCAGCAGCCGCAATACCGGGGGGGAGACCCAGTACTTC. Protein: CASSRNTGGETQYF.

The J gene is TRBJ2-1, the V gene TRBV2; no clear D gene. CDR1 and CDR2 (germline): SNHLY, FYNNEI. The CDR3 loop spans 13 amino acids. Trimming removed 2 bases at V and 9 bases at J, with 11 bases between. The CDR3 spells CASSEFWRSEQFF. CDR3 sequence (DNA): TGTGCCAGCAGTGAATTTTGGCGGTCTGAGCAGTTCTTC.

A remark on this clone: Other DNA sequences in the same sample also yield this CDR3. The CDR3: CAWSARGNEKLFF. The CDR3 coding sequence is TGTGCCTGGAGTGCTAGGGGTAATGAAAAACTGTTTTTT. The V and J genes are TRBV30 and TRBJ1-4; D is perhaps TRBD1 (5 bases). The CDR3 has 13 residues. Trimming stripped 1 base from V and 4 bases from J, with 7 bases between. Germline CDR1 is GTSNPN and CDR2 is SVGIG (reference sequence). The full variable domain, completed using reference TRBV30 and TRBJ1-4, is SQTIHQWPATLVQPVGSPLSLECTVEGTSNPNLYWYRQAAGRGLQLLFYSVGIGQISSEVPQNLSASRPQDRQFILSSKKLLLSDSGFYLCAWSARGNEKLFFGSGTQLSVL.

This chain uses TRBV7-9 with TRBJ1-5; D gene uncertain. The V end was cut by 5 bases, the J end by 7 bases, with 18 bases between. CDR3 length equals 15 residues. Germline V gives CDR1 SEHNR, CDR2 FQNEAQ (reference sequence). The DNA for the CDR3 is TGTGCCAGCAGCCCCCCTCTTAGGAAGGAACAGCCCCAGCATTTT. Its translation: CASSPPLRKEQPQHF.

This clone has only a few counts. The rearrangement uses TRBV10-3 and TRBJ2-5, with 9 bases matching TRBD1. The CDR3 spans 15 residues. The V gene end was trimmed by 10 bases and the J gene end by 6 bases; junction bases not matched to a gene: 15. Germline loops: CDR1 ENHRY, CDR2 SYGVKD. CDR3 nucleotides: TGTGCCACCAGCGGAACGGGACAGGGTCAACAGACCCAGTACTTC. Translating it yields CATSGTGQGQQTQYF.

V is TRBV6-5 and J is TRBJ2-3; possible D gene TRBD1, 5 bases. The CDR3 is 13 amino acids. Germline V gene data show CDR1 as MNHEY and CDR2 as SVGAGI. V lost 6 bases, J lost 1 base, and 8 bases lay in between. The CDR3 loop reads CASRPQGTDTQYF. The CDR3 region has the DNA TGTGCCAGCAGGCCACAGGGCACAGATACGCAGTATTTT.